The next 21 T cell receptor beta chains were all read from a single sample in a study of HIV-infected children after antiretroviral therapy interruption (dated by TCRdb to between 2018 and 2021). Interpreted using the paper, the treatment or condition label stands for: PENTA 11 planned treatment interruption arm or continuous ART arm. Libraries were constructed by 3' RACE. TCRdb shows the sequencer as Illumina MiSeq. TCR libraries were generated from RNA by a 3' RACE protocol incorporating unique molecular identifiers so that PCR amplification bias could be corrected. TCRdb ran its own pipeline on the public reads, namely fastp trimming at Q25 and MiXCR clone calling, and kept in-frame beta chains. Each entry is one CDR3 protein sequence, shown with its most common DNA and genes. In all, the sample holds roughly 16,000 distinct CDR3 sequences, and about 3.4% of those were seen once. Clones ranked in the top ten supply around 5% of the sample.

The specimen comprised CD45RA+ CD4+ T cells from PBMCs, sampled from a donor given antiretroviral therapy, either interrupted or continuous. The label giving this sample's cell subset or site can be read as: naive CD4+ CD45RA+ CD45RO- T cells. The receptor source for this set is a child under 18 with HIV.

Ten or more counts support this clonotype. The V and J genes are TRBV27 and TRBJ2-1; 8 bases fit TRBD1. Germline CDR1 is MNHEY and CDR2 is SMNVEV (reference sequence). J gave up 4 bases and V 10 bases, and 3 bases lay outside the gene matches. The CDR3 length is 12 residues. Written as DNA, the CDR3 is TGTGCCACCTGGGACAGGTACAATGAGCAGTTCTTC. Protein sequence: CATWDRYNEQFF.

This clonotype appeared many times. The V and J genes are TRBV7-2 and TRBJ2-1; D is unresolved. V dropped 6 bases and J dropped 0 bases, with 9 bases sitting between them. Germline lookup yields CDR1 SGHTA and CDR2 FQGNSA. This CDR3 region has 14 residues. CDR3 DNA: TGTGCCAGCAGATCACAATCCTCCTACAATGAGCAGTTCTTC. Translation: CASRSQSSYNEQFF.

This clonotype has at least ten counts. The CDR3 loop reads CASSDDSPFSGNTIYF. The CDR3 DNA reads TGTGCCAGCAGTGATGACAGTCCCTTCTCTGGAAACACCATATATTTT. The chain couples TRBV2 to TRBJ1-3, with D perhaps matching TRBD1 (5 bases). Germline lookup yields CDR1 SNHLY and CDR2 FYNNEI. The V end lost 3 bases, the J end lost 0 bases, and 12 bases lay between the germline ends. The CDR3 consists of 16 residues.

Many counts were recorded for this clonotype. The rearrangement uses TRBV9 and TRBJ2-2; TRBD2 matches at 11 bases. Germline-derived CDR1 and CDR2 are SGDLS and YYNGEE. The V and J ends lost 3 bases and 0 bases, in that order; junction bases with no gene match: 1. This CDR3 is 16 amino acids long. In DNA, the CDR3 is TGTGCCAGCAGCGCGACTAGCGGGACGAACACCGGGGAGCTGTTTTTT. This sequence encodes CASSATSGTNTGELFF.

In this sample, this clonotype turned up many times. The chain links TRBV10-2 to TRBJ1-1, with no clear D. The V end was cut by 8 bases, the J end by 4 bases, with 17 bases between. This CDR3 comprises 14 residues. Germline loops: CDR1 WSHSY, CDR2 SAAADI. As DNA, the CDR3 is TGCGCCAGCCGAGAGAACAGCTTGAGCACTGAAGCTTTCTTT. It yields the protein CASRENSLSTEAFF.

This clonotype was found many times. The V call is TRBV20-1, the J call TRBJ1-2, with D perhaps matching TRBD1 (5 bases). The V end was cut by 5 bases, the J end by 0 bases, with 7 bases between. This CDR3 comprises 12 residues. CDR1 and CDR2 (germline): DFQATT, SNEGSKA (reference sequence). DNA of the CDR3: TGCAGTGCTCGAGGGGCTAACTATGGCTACACCTTC. Translating gives CSARGANYGYTF.

A word on this clonotype: A junction end diverges from the germline sequence, so it may reflect a read error. The chain recombines TRBV6-6 with TRBJ1-4; D gene unclear. The CDR3 loop spans 13 amino acids. Germline assignment: CDR1 MNHNY and CDR2 SVGAGI (reference sequence). In nucleotides, the CDR3 is TGTGCCAGCGGTGATGCAGGAAACGAAAGATTATTTTTC. Protein: CASGDAGNERLFF.

This clonotype has at least ten counts. V is TRBV12-3 or TRBV12-4 and J is TRBJ1-2; 7 nucleotides match TRBD1. This CDR3 contains 15 residues. V was pared by 5 bases and J by 4 bases, with 10 bases of the junction left unmatched. CDR3 protein: CASSLRQGSSYGYTF. The CDR3 region has the DNA TGTGCCAGCAGTCTCAGACAGGGCTCGTCCTATGGCTACACCTTC.

This clonotype was observed many times. One junction end disagrees with the germline gene, perhaps due to a read error. V is TRBV6-5 and J is TRBJ2-5; 7 bases match TRBD1. Germline lookup yields CDR1 MNHEY and CDR2 SVGAGI. CDR3 size: 15 residues. Written as DNA, the CDR3 is TGTGCCAGCAGTGACGAAGAGGGGGCGCAGGACACCCAGTACTTT. This encodes CASSDEEGAQDTQYF.

Ten or more counts support this clonotype. The V and J genes are TRBV7-6 and TRBJ1-1; TRBD1 is a possible D gene (5 bases). Germline loops: CDR1 SGHVS, CDR2 FNYEAQ. Trimming shortened V by 1 base and J by 3 bases, and 12 bases separated the two germline ends. The CDR3 has 15 amino acids. This CDR3 reads CASSLGGGYDTEAFF. CDR3 DNA: TGTGCCAGCAGCTTAGGCGGGGGGTACGACACTGAAGCTTTCTTT. The full variable domain, in which reference TRBV7-6 and TRBJ1-1 provide the parts outside the CDR3, is GAGVSQSPRYKVTKRGQDVALRCDPISGHVSLYWYRQALGQGPEFLTYFNYEAQQDKSGLPNDRFSAERPEGSISTLTIQRTEQRDSAMYRCASSLGGGYDTEAFFGQGTRLTVV.

This clonotype came up many times. The chain links TRBV5-1 to TRBJ1-2, with a tentative D call TRBD1 (5 bases). This CDR3 region has 15 residues. Germline V lookup: CDR1 SGHRS, CDR2 YFSETQ. V was cut by 1 base and J by 7 bases, with 17 bases left in between. The chain's CDR3 is CASSLLGPSGGGYTF. For the CDR3, the DNA is TGCGCCAGCAGCTTGTTGGGACCCTCCGGGGGTGGCTACACCTTC. Full variable domain (missing parts from reference TRBV5-1 and TRBJ1-2): KAGVTQTPRYLIKTRGQQVTLSCSPISGHRSVSWYQQTPGQGLQFLFEYFSETQRNKGNFPGRFSGRQFSNSRSEMNVSTLELGDSALYLCASSLLGPSGGGYTFGSGTRLTVV.

This clonotype appeared many times. The chain couples TRBV18 to TRBJ1-1, with D uncertain. Germline loops: CDR1 KGHSH, CDR2 LQKENI. The CDR3 consists of 14 residues. The V and J ends lost 3 bases and 7 bases respectively, with 15 bases between them. The CDR3 bases are TGTGCCAGCTCACCGACGCAGACTGATCTTGAAGCTTTCTTT. Protein sequence: CASSPTQTDLEAFF.

This clonotype was seen at least ten times. DNA for the CDR3: TGCGCCAGCAGCTTGTCTAGCGTCTATGAGCAGTTCTTC. It specifies CASSLSSVYEQFF. The V and J genes are TRBV5-1 and TRBJ2-1; D is perhaps TRBD2 (6 bases). Germline-derived CDR1 and CDR2 are SGHRS and YFSETQ. CDR3 length: 13 amino acids. Trimming removed 1 base at V and 8 bases at J, with 10 bases between.

The chain employs TRBV3-1 and TRBJ2-7; possibly TRBD2 for D (5 bases). CDR3 size: 14 residues. Germline V gene lookup returns CDR1 LGHDT and CDR2 YNNKEL (reference sequence). The V and J ends lost 2 bases and 5 bases respectively, with 13 bases between them. The CDR3 sequence: CASSQTGRGHEQYF. The DNA of the CDR3 is TGTGCCAGCAGCCAAACTGGCCGAGGGCACGAGCAGTACTTC.

The chain combines TRBV7-3 with TRBJ2-5; TRBD1 matches 8 bases. The V segment lost 4 bases and the J segment 3 bases; nucleotides outside the gene matches: 4. Germline CDR1 SGHTA, CDR2 FQGTGA. The CDR3 is made up of 14 amino acids. Here the CDR3 DNA reads TGTGCCAGCAGCTCTCTGGGACAGGAAGAGACCCAGTACTTC. Encoded protein: CASSSLGQEETQYF.

This clonotype has a count of ten or more. The V and J genes are TRBV20-1 and TRBJ2-7; tentatively, D is TRBD2 (6 bases). From germline, CDR1 is DFQATT and CDR2 SNEGSKA (reference sequence). Trimming took off 6 bases at V and 6 bases at J, with 15 bases between the two ends. The CDR3 sequence is 12 residues long. CDR3 residues: CSAQRRDFEQYF. The DNA for the CDR3 is TGCAGTGCCCAACGACGGGACTTCGAGCAGTACTTC.

This clonotype appeared many times. This sequence joins TRBV5-6 and TRBJ1-5; TRBD1 is a possible D gene (6 bases). Germline V gene lookup returns CDR1 SGHDT and CDR2 YYEEEE. Trimming removed 4 bases at V and 5 bases at J, with 13 bases between. This CDR3 contains 14 residues. CDR3: CASSETGLHQPQHF. CDR3 sequence (DNA): TGTGCCAGCAGCGAGACAGGCCTTCATCAGCCCCAGCATTTT.

By share, this clonotype ranks as medium-sized. V gene TRBV5-4 combines with J gene TRBJ2-1; 12 nucleotides agree with TRBD2. The CDR3 is 18 amino acids. V lost 6 bases and J lost 9; bases outside the gene matches: 19. Looked up from germline, CDR1 is SGHNT and CDR2 is YYREEE (reference sequence). The CDR3 region has the DNA TGTGCCAGCACCCGGCGGACTAGCGGGGCCACTACAATGGGTGAGCAGTTCTTC. Translating gives CASTRRTSGATTMGEQFF. Together with reference TRBV5-4 and TRBJ2-1, the CDR3 gives the full variable domain: ETGVTQSPTHLIKTRGQQVTLRCSSQSGHNTVSWYQQALGQGPQFIFQYYREEENGRGNFPPRFSGLQFPNYSSELNVNALELDDSALYLCASTRRTSGATTMGEQFFGPGTRLTVL.

This clonotype came up many times. This chain joins TRBV20-1 and TRBJ2-3, with D uncertain. The V end lost 0 bases, the J end lost 0 bases, and 13 bases lay between the germline ends. This CDR3 spans 16 amino acids. Germline V gene lookup returns CDR1 DFQATT and CDR2 SNEGSKA (reference sequence). Here the CDR3 DNA reads TGCAGTGCTAGAGATCTGTCGGCGGTGAGCACAGATACGCAGTATTTT. Translation gives CSARDLSAVSTDTQYF.

This clonotype was recorded at least ten times. The chain carries TRBV5-1 and TRBJ2-5, with D possibly being TRBD2 (7 bases). Germline-derived CDR1 and CDR2 are SGHRS and YFSETQ. The CDR3 runs to 14 residues. With 6 bases removed from V and 4 bases from J, the gap between germline ends came to 16 bases. In DNA, the CDR3 is TGCGCCAGCACCCAAGGGGGGGGCCGAGAGACCCAGTACTTC. This codes for CASTQGGGRETQYF.

This clonotype was counted at least ten times. One end of the junction does not line up with germline, which may come from a read error. The V gene is TRBV13, the J gene TRBJ2-7, with 8 bases matching TRBD1. This CDR3 region has 12 residues. Germline values: CDR1 PRHDT, CDR2 FYEKMQ (reference sequence). The CDR3 is CASSRDRNTLYF. The CDR3 nucleotides are TGTGCCAGCTCTCGGGACAGGAACACCTTGTACTTT.